The next 22 T cell receptor beta chains were all read from a single sample in a study of shared clonotypes between healthy human individuals. The method was immunoSEQ multiplex PCR; TCRdb's version includes in-frame clones alone and lacks a portion of them. The sample shows around 940,000 clones, around three quarters of them seen only once. Material for sequencing was memory CD4+ T cells sorted from blood. Indicated subset: CD45RA-negative fraction. These receptors were obtained from a man in his late teens or twenties in good health.

The rearrangement links TRBV4-3 to TRBJ2-7, with D possibly TRBD2 on 6 matching bases. Germline values: CDR1 LGHNA, CDR2 YSLEER. V lost 0 bases to trimming and J lost 2 bases, with 8 bases between them. CDR3 length: 14 amino acids. The CDR3 DNA sequence: TGCGCCAGCAGCCAAGAGGCGGGGCCCTACGAGCAGTACTTC. It specifies CASSQEAGPYEQYF.

This clone was counted only a few times. The J gene is TRBJ1-1, the V gene TRBV9; D possibly corresponds to TRBD1 (6 bases). Germline V gives CDR1 SGDLS, CDR2 YYNGEE. This CDR3 comprises 13 residues. The germline V and J ends were trimmed by 0 bases and 5 bases, with 8 bases remaining between them. In nucleotides, the CDR3 is TGTGCCAGCAGCGTAGCTACAGGGACTGAAGCTTTCTTT. Translating gives CASSVATGTEAFF.

As for this clone: It may be a read error: a sequence one base away is much more abundant. The chain links TRBV5-1 to TRBJ2-7, with D perhaps TRBD2 (5 bases). Trimming took 3 bases from V and 2 from J, leaving 6 bases between them. This CDR3 is built from 12 residues. Germline assignment: CDR1 SGHRS and CDR2 YFSETQ. CDR3 region: CASSSGTYEQYF. The CDR3 region has the DNA TGCGCCAGCAGCTCCGGGACCTACGAGCAGTACTTC.

The chain recombines TRBV18 with TRBJ1-1, with D hard to call. CDR1 is KGHSH, CDR2 LQKENI, per germline. The CDR3 is made up of 13 amino acids. The V and J ends lost 6 bases and 1 base respectively, with 9 bases between them. The CDR3 DNA is TGTGCCAGCTCCCCGACGACGAACACTGAAGCTTTCTTT. Translation gives CASSPTTNTEAFF. Drawing the rest from reference TRBV18 and TRBJ1-1, the complete variable domain is NAGVMQNPRHLVRRRGQEARLRCSPMKGHSHVYWYRQLPEEGLKFMVYLQKENIIDESGMPKERFSAEFPKEGPSILRIQQVVRGDSAAYFCASSPTTNTEAFFGQGTRLTVV.

The chain has TRBV18 and TRBJ1-4, with D perhaps TRBD1 (5 bases). CDR1 is KGHSH, CDR2 LQKENI, per germline. The CDR3 is made up of 14 amino acids. V dropped 3 bases and J dropped 5 bases, with 10 bases sitting between them. CDR3 amino acids: CASSPSQGNEKLFF. CDR3 nucleotide sequence: TGTGCCAGCTCACCGTCGCAGGGAAATGAAAAACTGTTTTTT.

The V and J genes are TRBV6-5 and TRBJ1-5; tentatively, D is TRBD1 (6 bases). Germline V gene lookup returns CDR1 MNHEY and CDR2 SVGAGI. The CDR3 extends over 15 amino acids. The V gene lost 6 bases and the J gene lost 4 bases, with 16 bases spanning the gap. The CDR3 DNA is TGTGCCAGCAGGCCCTACGGGCAGGGGAATCAGCCCCAGCATTTT. Translating gives CASRPYGQGNQPQHF.

The genes are TRBV4-3 and TRBJ2-2; the D is unclear. The CDR3 is made up of 14 amino acids. The ends were cut back, 1 base at V and 3 bases at J, with 6 bases in the middle. The V gene's germline CDR1 is LGHNA and CDR2 YSLEER. CDR3: CASSQVIYTGELFF. DNA of the CDR3: TGCGCCAGCAGCCAAGTAATATACACCGGGGAGCTGTTTTTT.

This chain connects TRBV9 to TRBJ2-5, with 8 bases aligning to TRBD2. Germline-derived CDR1 and CDR2 are SGDLS and YYNGEE. V lost 0 bases and J lost 2; bases outside the gene matches: 6. The CDR3 totals 16 residues. In DNA form, the CDR3 reads TGTGCCAGCAGCGTAGGGGCGGGAGGAGGACAAGAGACCCAGTACTTC. It translates to CASSVGAGGGQETQYF.

The V and J genes are TRBV5-4 and TRBJ2-2; D is uncertain. This CDR3 region has 12 residues. Between the trimmed V and J ends, which lost 4 bases and 8 bases, there was a span of 9 bases. Germline CDR1 is SGHNT and CDR2 is YYREEE (reference sequence). For the CDR3, the DNA is TGTGCCAGCAGCCTCTTAAGTGGGGAGCTGTTTTTT. Encoded protein: CASSLLSGELFF.

The J gene is TRBJ1-1, the V gene TRBV5-6, with D tentatively TRBD1 (5 bases). V was cut by 4 bases and J by 5 bases, with 15 bases left in between. Germline V gene data show CDR1 as SGHDT and CDR2 as YYEEEE. This CDR3 has 14 amino acids. The CDR3, as DNA: TGTGCCAGCAGCATGTGGGACTTCCCAACTGAAGCTTTCTTT. This translates into CASSMWDFPTEAFF.

The V and J genes are TRBV28 and TRBJ1-1; TRBD1 matches 11 bases. Unmatched junction bases numbered 9, after V lost 3 bases and J lost 0 bases. Germline values: CDR1 MDHEN, CDR2 SYDVKM. This CDR3 region has 18 residues. CDR3 nucleotides: TGTGCCAGCAGTTTCCGAACCGGGACAGGGGGACTGAACACTGAAGCTTTCTTT. Protein product: CASSFRTGTGGLNTEAFF.

In this sample, this clone turned up a few times. The genes are TRBV5-8 and TRBJ1-6, with D maybe TRBD1 (6 bases). Trimming pared 4 bases from V and 6 bases from J, leaving 11 bases between. Germline V gene sequence: CDR1 SGHTS, CDR2 YDEGEE. CDR3 length: 14 residues. The CDR3 loop is CASSPRQVNSPLHF. CDR3 bases: TGTGCCAGCAGCCCACGACAGGTTAATTCACCCCTCCACTTT.

The gene calls are TRBV29-1 and TRBJ2-3; 12 bases map to TRBD2. V was clipped by 7 bases and J by 2 bases; unmatched bases: 4. This CDR3 comprises 14 residues. Germline lookup yields CDR1 SQVTM and CDR2 ANQGSEA. CDR3 nucleotide sequence: TGCAGCGCACGGACTAGCGGGGACACAGATACGCAGTATTTT. Translation: CSARTSGDTDTQYF.

This clone was seen a single time. The chain is built from TRBV6-1 and TRBJ2-7; tentative D call: TRBD2 (5 bases). Trimming stripped 7 bases from V and 2 bases from J, with 15 bases between. The CDR3 spans 14 residues. CDR1 and CDR2 from the germline V gene are MNHNS and SASEGT. CDR3 DNA sequence: TGTGCCAGCAAGAGGGCGGTAGGCCCCTACGAGCAGTACTTC. Amino acid sequence: CASKRAVGPYEQYF.

The count of this clone is one. The V call is TRBV6-5, the J call TRBJ1-4, with D uncertain. Trimming left V 0 bases short and J 7 bases short, with 15 bases between. This CDR3 region has 16 residues. CDR1 and CDR2 from the germline V gene are MNHEY and SVGAGI. The CDR3 DNA follows: TGTGCCAGCAGTTACTCGTCGGGATGGAGCGGTGAAAAACTGTTTTTT. Protein sequence: CASSYSSGWSGEKLFF.

This rearrangement joins TRBV5-4 to TRBJ2-7; D is unresolved. In germline, CDR1 is SGHNT, CDR2 YYREEE (reference sequence). The CDR3 length is 16 residues. V was clipped by 3 bases and J by 2 bases, with 18 bases between them. The CDR3 protein is CASSSRRIAGTYEQYF. Here the CDR3 DNA reads TGTGCCAGCAGCTCCCGACGAATAGCTGGTACCTACGAGCAGTACTTC. Full variable domain (remainder filled in from reference TRBV5-4 and TRBJ2-7): ETGVTQSPTHLIKTRGQQVTLRCSSQSGHNTVSWYQQALGQGPQFIFQYYREEENGRGNFPPRFSGLQFPNYSSELNVNALELDDSALYLCASSSRRIAGTYEQYFGPGTRLTVT.

The chain has TRBV14 and TRBJ2-7; D is unresolved. Germline V gene lookup returns CDR1 SGHDN and CDR2 FVKESK. Trimming left V 0 bases short and J 2 bases short, with 14 bases between. There are 16 residues in the CDR3. The CDR3 sequence is CASSQDAYSGAYEQYF. CDR3 DNA sequence: TGTGCCAGCAGCCAAGATGCCTACAGTGGAGCCTACGAGCAGTACTTC.

The chain links TRBV7-3 to TRBJ2-1; 9 bases line up with TRBD2. The CDR3 runs 16 residues. Germline CDR1 reads SGHTA; CDR2 reads FQGTGA. V trimming: 4 bases; J trimming: 5 bases; junction bases outside the gene matches: 9. The CDR3 sequence: CASSSQMASGDNEQFF. In DNA form, the CDR3 reads TGTGCCAGCAGCTCCCAGATGGCTAGCGGGGACAATGAGCAGTTCTTC.

V gene TRBV5-1 combines with J gene TRBJ1-6; D is ambiguous. This CDR3 has 18 amino acids. Trimming pared 0 bases from V and 2 bases from J, leaving 15 bases between. Per the germline V gene, CDR1 is SGHRS and CDR2 is YFSETQ. The CDR3 spells CASSLETVGGAYNSPLHF. CDR3 nucleotides: TGCGCCAGCAGCTTGGAGACCGTAGGAGGCGCCTATAATTCACCCCTCCACTTT.

The V and J genes are TRBV5-8 and TRBJ1-1; D possibly corresponds to TRBD1 (6 bases). CDR3 size: 13 residues. CDR1 SGHTS and CDR2 YDEGEE come from the germline V gene. Trimming left V 0 bases short and J 11 bases short, with 14 bases between. This chain's CDR3 is CASSLEGGLGAFF. CDR3 in DNA: TGTGCCAGCAGCTTGGAGGGGGGCCTGGGGGCTTTCTTT.

This rearrangement joins TRBV29-1 to TRBJ2-2; D assignment may be TRBD1 or TRBD2 (5 bases each). The CDR3 sequence is 11 residues long. The V end lost 3 bases, the J end lost 13 bases, and 12 bases lay between the germline ends. Looked up from germline, CDR1 is SQVTM and CDR2 is ANQGSEA. The CDR3 DNA follows: TGCAGCGTTGATGGGGGTCCGGGGCTGTTTTTT. This translates into CSVDGGPGLFF.

The genes are TRBV11-2 and TRBJ2-7, with 10 nucleotides matching TRBD1. CDR1 and CDR2 from the germline V gene are SGHAT and FQNNGV. Trimming removed 1 base from V and 2 bases from J; junction bases left unmatched: 2. The CDR3 is 15 residues long. CDR3 residues: CASSLGDRGPYEQYF. The DNA of the CDR3 is TGTGCCAGCAGCTTAGGGGACAGGGGTCCCTACGAGCAGTACTTC.